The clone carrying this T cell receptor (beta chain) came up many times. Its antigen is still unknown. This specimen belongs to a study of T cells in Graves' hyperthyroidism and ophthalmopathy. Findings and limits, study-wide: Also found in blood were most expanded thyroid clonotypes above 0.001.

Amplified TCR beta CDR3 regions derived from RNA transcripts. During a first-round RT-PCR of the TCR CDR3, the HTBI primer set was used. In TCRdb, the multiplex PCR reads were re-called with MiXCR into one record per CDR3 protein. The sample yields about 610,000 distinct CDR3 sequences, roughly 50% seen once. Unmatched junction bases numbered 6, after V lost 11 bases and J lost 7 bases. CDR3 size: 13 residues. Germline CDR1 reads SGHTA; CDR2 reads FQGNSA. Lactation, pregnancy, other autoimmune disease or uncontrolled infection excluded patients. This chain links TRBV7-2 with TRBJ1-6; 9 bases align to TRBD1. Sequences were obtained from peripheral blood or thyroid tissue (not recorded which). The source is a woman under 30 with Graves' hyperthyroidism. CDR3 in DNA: TGTGCCTCGGGGACAGGGCCAAATTCACCCCTCCACTTT. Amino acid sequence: CASGTGPNSPLHF.